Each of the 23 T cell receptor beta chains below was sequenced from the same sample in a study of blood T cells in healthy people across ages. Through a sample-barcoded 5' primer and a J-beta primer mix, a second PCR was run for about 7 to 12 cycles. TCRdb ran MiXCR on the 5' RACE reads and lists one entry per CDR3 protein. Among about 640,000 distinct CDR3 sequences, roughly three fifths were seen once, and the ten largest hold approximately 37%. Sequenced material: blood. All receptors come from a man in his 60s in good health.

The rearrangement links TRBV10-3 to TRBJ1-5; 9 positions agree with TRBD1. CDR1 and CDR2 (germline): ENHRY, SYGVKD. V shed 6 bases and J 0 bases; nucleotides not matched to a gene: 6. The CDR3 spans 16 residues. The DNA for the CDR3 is TGTGCCATCAGCAGCAGACAGGGGGATAGCAATCAGCCCCAGCATTTT. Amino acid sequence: CAISSRQGDSNQPQHF.

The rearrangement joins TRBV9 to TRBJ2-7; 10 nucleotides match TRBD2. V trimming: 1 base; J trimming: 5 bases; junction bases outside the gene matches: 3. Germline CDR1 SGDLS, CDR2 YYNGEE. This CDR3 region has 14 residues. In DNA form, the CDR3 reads TGTGCCAGCAGCGTATCCGGGACTAGCGACGAGCAGTACTTC. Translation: CASSVSGTSDEQYF. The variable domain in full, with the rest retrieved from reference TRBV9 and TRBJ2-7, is DSGVTQTPKHLITATGQRVTLRCSPRSGDLSVYWYQQSLDQGLQFLIQYYNGEERAKGNILERFSAQQFPDLHSELNLSSLELGDSALYFCASSVSGTSDEQYFGPGTRLTVT.

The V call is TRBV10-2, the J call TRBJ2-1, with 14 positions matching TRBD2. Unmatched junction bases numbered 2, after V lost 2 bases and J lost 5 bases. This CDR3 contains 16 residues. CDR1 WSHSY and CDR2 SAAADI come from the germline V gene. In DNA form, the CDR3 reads TGCGCCAGCAGTGAGCGGACTAGCGGGGGGAACAATGAGCAGTTCTTC. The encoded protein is CASSERTSGGNNEQFF.

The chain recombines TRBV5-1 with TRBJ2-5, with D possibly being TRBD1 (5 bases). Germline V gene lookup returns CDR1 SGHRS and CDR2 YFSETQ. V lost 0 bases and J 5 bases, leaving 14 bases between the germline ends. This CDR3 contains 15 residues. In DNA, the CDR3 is TGCGCCAGCAGCTTGGATGGACAATCAGGGGAGACCCAGTACTTC. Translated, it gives CASSLDGQSGETQYF.

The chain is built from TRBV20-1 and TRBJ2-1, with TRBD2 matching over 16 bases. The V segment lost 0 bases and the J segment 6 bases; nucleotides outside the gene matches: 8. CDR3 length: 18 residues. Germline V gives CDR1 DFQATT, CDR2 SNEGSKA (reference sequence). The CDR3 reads CSARDPGLAGGPLNEQFF. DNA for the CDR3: TGCAGTGCTAGAGATCCGGGACTAGCGGGGGGGCCGCTCAATGAGCAGTTCTTC.

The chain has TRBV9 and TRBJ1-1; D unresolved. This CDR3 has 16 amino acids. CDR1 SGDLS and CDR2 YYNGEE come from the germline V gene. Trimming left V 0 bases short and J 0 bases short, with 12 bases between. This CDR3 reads CASSVGVAGMNTEAFF. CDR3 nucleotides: TGTGCCAGCAGCGTAGGGGTGGCGGGCATGAACACTGAAGCTTTCTTT. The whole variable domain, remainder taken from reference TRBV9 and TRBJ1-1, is DSGVTQTPKHLITATGQRVTLRCSPRSGDLSVYWYQQSLDQGLQFLIQYYNGEERAKGNILERFSAQQFPDLHSELNLSSLELGDSALYFCASSVGVAGMNTEAFFGQGTRLTVV.

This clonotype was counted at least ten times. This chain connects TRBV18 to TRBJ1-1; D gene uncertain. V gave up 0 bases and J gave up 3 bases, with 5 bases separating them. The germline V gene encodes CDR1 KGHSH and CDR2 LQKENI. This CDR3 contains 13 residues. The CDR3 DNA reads TGTGCCAGCTCACCACCCGGGTACACTGAAGCTTTCTTT. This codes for CASSPPGYTEAFF.

CDR3 in amino acids: CATSRNSNQPQHF. The CDR3, as DNA: TGTGCCACCAGTCGGAATAGCAATCAGCCCCAGCATTTT. V is TRBV24-1 and J is TRBJ1-5; D unresolved. The CDR3 loop spans 13 amino acids. V gave up 6 bases and J gave up 0 bases, with 5 bases separating them. CDR1 KGHDR and CDR2 SFDVKD come from the germline V gene.

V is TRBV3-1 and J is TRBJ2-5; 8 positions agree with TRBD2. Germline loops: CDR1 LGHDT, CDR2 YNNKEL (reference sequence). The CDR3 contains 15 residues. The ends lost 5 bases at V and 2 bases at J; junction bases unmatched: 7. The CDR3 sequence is CASSKRTGGQETQYF. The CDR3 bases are TGTGCCAGCAGCAAACGGACGGGAGGGCAAGAGACCCAGTACTTC.

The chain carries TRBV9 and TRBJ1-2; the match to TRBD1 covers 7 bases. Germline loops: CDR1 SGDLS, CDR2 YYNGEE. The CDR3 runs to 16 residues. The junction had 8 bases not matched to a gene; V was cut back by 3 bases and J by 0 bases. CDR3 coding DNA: TGTGCCAGCAGCGAGATGACAGGGATAGCTAACTATGGCTACACCTTC. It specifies CASSEMTGIANYGYTF.

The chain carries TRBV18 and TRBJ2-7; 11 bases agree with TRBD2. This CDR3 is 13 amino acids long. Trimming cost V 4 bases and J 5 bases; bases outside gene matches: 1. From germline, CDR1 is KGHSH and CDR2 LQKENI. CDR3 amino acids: CASSQLAGDEQYF. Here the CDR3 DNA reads TGTGCCAGCTCACAACTAGCGGGGGACGAGCAGTACTTC.

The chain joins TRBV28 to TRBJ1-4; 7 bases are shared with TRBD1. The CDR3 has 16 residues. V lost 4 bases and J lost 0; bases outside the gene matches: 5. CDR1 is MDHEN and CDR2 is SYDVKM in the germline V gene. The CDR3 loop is CASSSPGGATNEKLFF. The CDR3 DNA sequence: TGTGCCAGCAGTTCCCCAGGGGGTGCAACTAATGAAAAACTGTTTTTT.

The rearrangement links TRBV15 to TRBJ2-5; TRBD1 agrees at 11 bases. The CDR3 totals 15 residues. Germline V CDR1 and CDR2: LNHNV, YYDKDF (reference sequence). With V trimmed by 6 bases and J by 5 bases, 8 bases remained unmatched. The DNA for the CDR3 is TGTGCCACCAGAGCTCGGACAGGGGGCGGGGAGACCCAGTACTTC. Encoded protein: CATRARTGGGETQYF.

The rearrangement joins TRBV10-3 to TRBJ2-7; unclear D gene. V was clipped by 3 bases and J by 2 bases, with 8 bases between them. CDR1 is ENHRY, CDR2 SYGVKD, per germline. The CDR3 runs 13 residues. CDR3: CAISDVGTYEQYF. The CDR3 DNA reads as TGTGCCATCAGTGACGTCGGAACCTACGAGCAGTACTTC.

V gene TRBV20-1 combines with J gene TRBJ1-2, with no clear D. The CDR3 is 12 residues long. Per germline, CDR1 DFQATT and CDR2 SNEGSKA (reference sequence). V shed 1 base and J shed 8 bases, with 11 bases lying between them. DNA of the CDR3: TGCAGTGCTAGAGTTCAGAGTGGGGGCTACACCTTC. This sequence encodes CSARVQSGGYTF.

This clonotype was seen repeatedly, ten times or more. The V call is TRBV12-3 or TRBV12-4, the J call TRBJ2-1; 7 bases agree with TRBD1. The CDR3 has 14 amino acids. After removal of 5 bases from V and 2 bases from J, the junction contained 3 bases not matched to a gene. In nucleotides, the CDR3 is TGTGCCAGCAGTCCCGGGACAGCCTACAATGAGCAGTTCTTC. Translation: CASSPGTAYNEQFF.

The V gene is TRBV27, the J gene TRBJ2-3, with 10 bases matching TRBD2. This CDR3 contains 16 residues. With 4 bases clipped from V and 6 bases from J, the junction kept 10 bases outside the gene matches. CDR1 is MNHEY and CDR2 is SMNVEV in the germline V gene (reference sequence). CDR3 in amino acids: CASSSNSGLARDTQYF. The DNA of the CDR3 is TGTGCCAGCAGTTCGAACTCGGGACTAGCGCGTGATACGCAGTATTTT.

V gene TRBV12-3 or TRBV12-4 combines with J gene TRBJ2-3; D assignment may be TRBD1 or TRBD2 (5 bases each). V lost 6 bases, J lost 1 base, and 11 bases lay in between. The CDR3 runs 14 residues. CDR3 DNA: TGTGCCAGCAGGGTGGGGGTAGGCACAGATACGCAGTATTTT. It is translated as CASRVGVGTDTQYF.

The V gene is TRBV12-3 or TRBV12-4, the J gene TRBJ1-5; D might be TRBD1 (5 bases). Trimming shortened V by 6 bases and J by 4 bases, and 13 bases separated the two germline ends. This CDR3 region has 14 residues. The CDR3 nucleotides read TGTGCCAGCAGCCCAGGCGACAGTAATCAGCCCCAGCATTTT. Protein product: CASSPGDSNQPQHF.

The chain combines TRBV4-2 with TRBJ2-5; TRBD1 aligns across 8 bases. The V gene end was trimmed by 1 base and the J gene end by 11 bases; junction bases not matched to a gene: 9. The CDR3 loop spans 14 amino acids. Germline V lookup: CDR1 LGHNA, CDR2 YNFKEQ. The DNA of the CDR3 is TGTGCCAGCAGCCAAGGGACAGGGTTTGGCAAGCAGTACTTC. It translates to CASSQGTGFGKQYF.

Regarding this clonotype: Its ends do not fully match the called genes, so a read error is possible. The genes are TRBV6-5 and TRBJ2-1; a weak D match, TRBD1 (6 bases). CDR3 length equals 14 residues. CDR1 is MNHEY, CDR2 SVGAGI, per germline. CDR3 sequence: CVSMRGRSYNEQFF. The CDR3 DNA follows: TGTGTCAGCATGAGGGGGAGATCCTACAATGAGCAGTTCTTC.

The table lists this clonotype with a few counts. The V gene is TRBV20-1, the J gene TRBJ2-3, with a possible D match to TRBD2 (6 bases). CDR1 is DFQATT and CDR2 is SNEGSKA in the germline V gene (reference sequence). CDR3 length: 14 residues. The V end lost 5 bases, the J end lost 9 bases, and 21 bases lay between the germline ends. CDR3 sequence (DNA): TGCAGTGCTCCACCTCCGCGGGGCGAGAGGACGCAGTATTTT. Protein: CSAPPPRGERTQYF.

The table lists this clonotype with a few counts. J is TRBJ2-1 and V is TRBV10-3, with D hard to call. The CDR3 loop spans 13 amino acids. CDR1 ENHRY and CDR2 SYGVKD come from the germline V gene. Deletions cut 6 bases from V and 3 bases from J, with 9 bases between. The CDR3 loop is CAIRETNYNEQFF. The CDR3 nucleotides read TGTGCCATCAGGGAGACAAACTACAATGAGCAGTTCTTC.